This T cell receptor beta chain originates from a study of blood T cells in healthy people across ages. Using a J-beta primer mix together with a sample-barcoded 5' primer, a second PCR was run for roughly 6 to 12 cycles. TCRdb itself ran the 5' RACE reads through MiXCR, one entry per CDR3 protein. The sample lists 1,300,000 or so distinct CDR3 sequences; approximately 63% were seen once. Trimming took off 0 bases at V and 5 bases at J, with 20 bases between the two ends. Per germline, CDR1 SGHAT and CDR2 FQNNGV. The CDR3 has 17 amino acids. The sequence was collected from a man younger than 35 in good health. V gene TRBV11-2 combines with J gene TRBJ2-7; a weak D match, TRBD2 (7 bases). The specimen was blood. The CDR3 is CASSLDVWRGRVDEQYF. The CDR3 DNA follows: TGTGCCAGCAGCTTAGATGTATGGCGGGGGCGCGTCGACGAGCAGTACTTC.